This T cell receptor (beta chain) was sequenced for a study of blood T cells in healthy people across ages. Study-level findings and limits: Naive T cell percentage by flow cytometry tracked strongly with beta diversity.

Alongside a J-beta primer mix, a sample-barcoded 5' primer served in a second PCR lasting 7 to 11 cycles. Every cDNA was tagged by a template-switch adaptor with 12 random nucleotides. TCRdb reprocessed the 5' RACE reads via MiXCR and lists one record per CDR3 protein. The data show fewer than 2 million distinct CDR3 sequences, about 39% seen once. This clonotype showed up just once. The antigen is unknown. The V end was cut by 1 base, the J end by 3 bases, with 11 bases between. There are 15 residues in the CDR3. The V gene's germline CDR1 is SGHRS and CDR2 YFSETQ. This TCR derives from a human donor in good health. The sequenced sample consisted of blood. V and J are TRBV5-1 and TRBJ1-5; D is unclear. The CDR3 region is CASSLTGDDNQPQHF. As DNA, the CDR3 is TGCGCCAGCAGCTTGACCGGTGACGACAATCAGCCCCAGCATTTT.